The 27 T cell receptor beta chains given below trace back to one sample, sequenced in a study of PD-1 blockade in classical Hodgkin lymphoma. Profiling relied on immunoSEQ multiplex PCR, and the TCRdb table lists in-frame clones only, not all of them. The sample yields 25,000 to 30,000 clones, 70% to 90% seen once. Time point reported: cycle 4 day 1 (C4D1), after 5 to 7 weeks of nivolumab. Exposure to brentuximab vedotin varied, and each patient had relapsed following autologous stem cell transplantation. From thawed PBMCs, CD4+ T cells were purified using magnetic negative selection. The input for sequencing was CD4+ T cells from blood, taken before the fourth cycle of nivolumab. The receptors shown here come from a human donor with classical Hodgkin lymphoma.

The chain recombines TRBV7-9 with TRBJ2-5, with 9 positions matching TRBD1. The CDR3 is 14 amino acids. With 5 bases clipped from V and 4 bases from J, the junction kept 5 bases outside the gene matches. The V gene's germline CDR1 is SEHNR and CDR2 FQNEAQ (reference sequence). CDR3 DNA sequence: TGTGCCAGCAGCACAACAGGGGGCTTAGAGACCCAGTACTTC. Translation: CASSTTGGLETQYF.

The chain uses TRBV27 and TRBJ2-1, with D possibly being TRBD1 (6 bases). This CDR3 has 16 residues. Trimming pared 5 bases from V and 0 bases from J, leaving 14 bases between. Germline CDR1 reads MNHEY; CDR2 reads SMNVEV (reference sequence). CDR3 sequence (DNA): TGTGCCAGCAGTAGGTGGGGGCCGAGCTCCTACAATGAGCAGTTCTTC. This translates into CASSRWGPSSYNEQFF.

The chain has TRBV27 and TRBJ2-7, with unresolved D. Trimming cost V 4 bases and J 0 bases, with 16 bases left between them. The CDR3 runs to 16 residues. Germline CDR1 is MNHEY and CDR2 is SMNVEV (reference sequence). This CDR3 reads CASSSSETPSSYEQYF. The CDR3 coding sequence is TGTGCCAGCAGTTCCTCCGAGACTCCCAGCTCCTACGAGCAGTACTTC.

The CDR3 sequence: CASSLDRPMNTEAFF. The CDR3 nucleotides read TGCGCCAGCAGCTTGGACAGGCCTATGAACACTGAAGCTTTCTTT. V usage is TRBV5-1 and J usage is TRBJ1-1; maybe TRBD1 (5 bases). Germline CDR1 SGHRS, CDR2 YFSETQ. CDR3 length equals 15 residues. Trimming stripped 0 bases from V and 0 bases from J, with 9 bases between.

The V call is TRBV5-1, the J call TRBJ1-6; TRBD1 matches 8 bases. The CDR3 contains 16 residues. Germline CDR1 is SGHRS and CDR2 is YFSETQ. V dropped 4 bases and J dropped 4; count of bases not matched to a gene: 7. CDR3 amino acids: CASSATGAEYNSPLHF. The CDR3, as DNA: TGCGCCAGCAGCGCGACAGGGGCCGAATATAATTCACCCCTCCACTTT. The whole variable domain, remainder taken from reference TRBV5-1 and TRBJ1-6, is KAGVTQTPRYLIKTRGQQVTLSCSPISGHRSVSWYQQTPGQGLQFLFEYFSETQRNKGNFPGRFSGRQFSNSRSEMNVSTLELGDSALYLCASSATGAEYNSPLHFGNGTRLTVT.

In DNA form, the CDR3 reads TGTGCCAGCAGCCCCTCAACGAACACCGGGGAGCTGTTTTTT. This translates into CASSPSTNTGELFF. The chain employs TRBV7-6 and TRBJ2-2; D remains unclear. Germline values: CDR1 SGHVS, CDR2 FNYEAQ. There are 14 residues in the CDR3. Deletions cut 5 bases from V and 0 bases from J, with 7 bases between.

This clone was counted between two and nine times. The rearrangement joins TRBV28 to TRBJ1-1; the D is unclear. Trimming shortened V by 3 bases and J by 10 bases, and 12 bases separated the two germline ends. CDR1 is MDHEN and CDR2 is SYDVKM in the germline V gene. The CDR3 loop spans 12 amino acids. CDR3 in DNA: TGTGCCAGCAGTTTTGGGTCCCGCGCAGCTTTCTTT. Encoded protein: CASSFGSRAAFF.

The V call is TRBV6-5, the J call TRBJ1-4; D uncertain. Looked up from germline, CDR1 is MNHEY and CDR2 is SVGAGI. Trimming pared 6 bases from V and 2 bases from J, leaving 13 bases between. This CDR3 is built from 15 residues. The CDR3 sequence: CASRSYKTTNEKLFF. CDR3 DNA: TGTGCCAGCAGATCCTACAAGACGACTAATGAAAAACTGTTTTTT.

In its sample, this clone was seen once. This chain links TRBV15 with TRBJ2-7; possibly TRBD1 for D (6 bases). V gave up 2 bases and J gave up 5 bases, with 16 bases separating them. The length of the CDR3 is 15 residues. From germline, CDR1 is LNHNV and CDR2 YYDKDF (reference sequence). The CDR3 sequence is CATSRPTGTHNEQYF. The CDR3 nucleotides are TGTGCCACCAGCAGACCCACCGGGACACACAACGAGCAGTACTTC.

DNA for the CDR3: TGCGCCAGCAGTGTACCGGGACAGGGGGGCGAGCAGTACTTC. This sequence encodes CASSVPGQGGEQYF. V is TRBV10-2 and J is TRBJ2-5; 11 bases line up with TRBD1. The end of the DNA is better explained by TRBJ2-7, so the J call may be wrong. CDR3 length: 14 amino acids. CDR1 is WSHSY and CDR2 is SAAADI in the germline V gene.

The rearrangement uses TRBV29-1 and TRBJ2-3; TRBD2 aligns across 12 bases. Looked up from germline, CDR1 is SQVTM and CDR2 is ANQGSEA. The CDR3 contains 14 residues. The ends lost 6 bases at V and 3 bases at J; junction bases unmatched: 4. The chain's CDR3 is CSVRLAGATDTQYF. The CDR3 bases are TGCAGCGTGCGACTAGCGGGAGCTACAGATACGCAGTATTTT.

This chain uses TRBV27 with TRBJ2-1, with unresolved D. The CDR3 has 13 residues. V shed 3 bases and J shed 9 bases, with 12 bases lying between them. From germline, CDR1 is MNHEY and CDR2 SMNVEV (reference sequence). The CDR3 DNA is TGTGCCAGCAGTTTCCATCCTCGGGTTGAGCAGTTCTTC. It yields the protein CASSFHPRVEQFF.

This chain uses TRBV5-5 with TRBJ2-3, with D tentatively TRBD1 or TRBD2 (6 bases each). CDR1 SGHKS and CDR2 YYEKEE come from the germline V gene (reference sequence). V was pared by 0 bases and J by 8 bases, with 10 bases between. The CDR3 has 13 residues. The CDR3 reads CASSLEGGGTQYF. For the CDR3, the DNA is TGTGCCAGCAGCTTGGAGGGGGGAGGTACGCAGTATTTT.

The chain is built from TRBV6-4 and TRBJ1-4; D perhaps matches TRBD1 (6 bases). Germline CDR1 MRHNA, CDR2 SNTAGT. The V and J ends lost 0 bases and 3 bases respectively, with 17 bases between them. The CDR3 loop spans 18 amino acids. In DNA form, the CDR3 reads TGTGCCAGCAGTGACTCACGATTACAGGGTGAGGCTAATGAAAAACTGTTTTTT. This codes for CASSDSRLQGEANEKLFF.

This sequence joins TRBV29-1 and TRBJ2-5; 10 bases map to TRBD1. With 5 bases clipped from V and 2 bases from J, the junction kept 2 bases outside the gene matches. The CDR3 runs to 13 residues. CDR1 is SQVTM, CDR2 ANQGSEA, per germline. DNA of the CDR3: TGCAGCGTTAGACAGGGGGCGCAAGAGACCCAGTACTTC. Amino acids: CSVRQGAQETQYF.

This sequence joins TRBV5-1 and TRBJ2-7, with 9 nucleotides matching TRBD1. The junction had 9 bases not matched to a gene; V was cut back by 7 bases and J by 7 bases. Germline values: CDR1 SGHRS, CDR2 YFSETQ. The CDR3 length is 13 residues. The CDR3: CASSGQGSGEQYF. Here the CDR3 DNA reads TGCGCCAGCTCGGGACAGGGTTCGGGAGAGCAGTACTTC.

There are a few counts of this clone. J is TRBJ1-3 and V is TRBV2; TRBD1 agrees at 8 bases. V lost 6 bases, J lost 2 bases, and 6 bases stayed unmatched. Germline CDR1 is SNHLY and CDR2 is FYNNEI. The CDR3 totals 15 residues. CDR3 DNA: TGTGCCAGCAGGGATGGCAGGGGGCCTGGAAACACCATATATTTT. Amino acid sequence: CASRDGRGPGNTIYF.

This clone was picked up a small number of times. This chain links TRBV7-9 with TRBJ2-7; 9 bases map to TRBD1. V shed 4 bases and J 7 bases; nucleotides not matched to a gene: 5. The CDR3 totals 13 residues. The V gene's germline CDR1 is SEHNR and CDR2 FQNEAQ (reference sequence). The CDR3 loop reads CASSSGQGDEQYF. CDR3 bases: TGTGCCAGCAGCTCGGGACAGGGAGATGAGCAGTACTTC.

The V and J genes are TRBV7-8 and TRBJ2-3; D is unclear. Trimming took off 0 bases at V and 6 bases at J, with 13 bases between the two ends. The CDR3 covers 15 residues. Germline values: CDR1 SGHVS, CDR2 FQNEAQ. The CDR3 sequence: CASSLAVLVHDTQYF. The CDR3, as DNA: TGTGCCAGCAGCTTAGCGGTTCTAGTGCATGATACGCAGTATTTT.

V is TRBV30 and J is TRBJ2-7; 8 positions match TRBD1. Germline values: CDR1 GTSNPN, CDR2 SVGIG (reference sequence). Losses at the gene ends were 6 bases for V and 5 bases for J; bases not matched to a gene: 12. The length of the CDR3 is 14 residues. The CDR3 DNA sequence: TGTGCCTGCCAGACAGGGGTTACGATCCACGAGCAGTACTTC. Translated: CACQTGVTIHEQYF.

The chain recombines TRBV6-5 with TRBJ1-6; no firm D call. This CDR3 comprises 14 residues. V lost 2 bases to trimming and J lost 4 bases, with 6 bases between them. CDR1 is MNHEY, CDR2 SVGAGI, per germline. DNA for the CDR3: TGTGCCAGCAGTTACGGGAGGTATAATTCACCCCTCCACTTT. Translating it yields CASSYGRYNSPLHF.

The genes are TRBV2 and TRBJ2-3; D is tentatively TRBD1 or TRBD2 (5 bases each). This CDR3 has 18 residues. V lost 6 bases, J lost 3 bases, and 25 bases lay in between. The V gene's germline CDR1 is SNHLY and CDR2 FYNNEI. CDR3 bases: TGTGCCAGCAGGTTTAATCGGGCGGGCCGGCAGGGAACAGATACGCAGTATTTT. This gives the protein CASRFNRAGRQGTDTQYF.

This chain links TRBV28 with TRBJ2-7, with 8 bases that match TRBD1. This CDR3 is built from 16 residues. Trimming cost V 7 bases and J 0 bases; bases outside gene matches: 11. Germline CDR1 reads MDHEN; CDR2 reads SYDVKM. CDR3 sequence reads: CASTPDRALSSYEQYF. In DNA form, the CDR3 reads TGTGCCAGCACCCCGGACAGGGCATTGTCCTCCTACGAGCAGTACTTC.

This clone was detected only a few times. The V call is TRBV6-5, the J call TRBJ1-5; no reliable D call. CDR1 MNHEY and CDR2 SVGAGI come from the germline V gene. This CDR3 has 12 amino acids. The V and J ends lost 6 bases and 6 bases respectively, with 9 bases between them. CDR3: CASSRTRQPQHF. The CDR3 DNA reads as TGTGCCAGCAGCCGGACCCGTCAGCCCCAGCATTTT.

The chain joins TRBV25-1 to TRBJ1-6; the match to TRBD1 covers 7 bases. Germline trimming cut 4 bases from V and 8 bases from J; bases unmatched to any gene: 2. This CDR3 region has 13 residues. Looked up from germline, CDR1 is MGHDK and CDR2 is SYGVNS. In DNA form, the CDR3 reads TGTGCCAGCAGTGGACAGGGTTATTCACCCCTCCACTTT. Translating gives CASSGQGYSPLHF.

This clone occurred once. V and J are TRBV29-1 and TRBJ1-4; D is unresolved. The germline V gene has CDR1 SQVTM and CDR2 ANQGSEA. Trimming left V 5 bases short and J 7 bases short, with 8 bases between. The CDR3 is made up of 11 amino acids. This CDR3 reads CSVRLGEKLFF. CDR3 sequence (DNA): TGCAGCGTTCGACTCGGTGAAAAACTGTTTTTT. The variable domain in full, with the rest retrieved from reference TRBV29-1 and TRBJ1-4, is SAVISQKPSRDICQRGTSLTIQCQVDSQVTMMFWYRQQPGQSLTLIATANQGSEATYESGFVIDKFPISRPNLTFSTLTVSNMSPEDSSIYLCSVRLGEKLFFGSGTQLSVL.

This clone has only one observation. This chain joins TRBV19 and TRBJ2-7; a weak D match, TRBD1 (6 bases). Trimming removed 3 bases from V and 2 bases from J, with 14 bases in between. The germline V gene encodes CDR1 LNHDA and CDR2 SQIVND (reference sequence). The CDR3 spans 15 residues. CDR3 DNA sequence: TGTGCCAGTAGTATGACAGGAATAGACCCCTACGAGCAGTACTTC. Its protein product is CASSMTGIDPYEQYF.